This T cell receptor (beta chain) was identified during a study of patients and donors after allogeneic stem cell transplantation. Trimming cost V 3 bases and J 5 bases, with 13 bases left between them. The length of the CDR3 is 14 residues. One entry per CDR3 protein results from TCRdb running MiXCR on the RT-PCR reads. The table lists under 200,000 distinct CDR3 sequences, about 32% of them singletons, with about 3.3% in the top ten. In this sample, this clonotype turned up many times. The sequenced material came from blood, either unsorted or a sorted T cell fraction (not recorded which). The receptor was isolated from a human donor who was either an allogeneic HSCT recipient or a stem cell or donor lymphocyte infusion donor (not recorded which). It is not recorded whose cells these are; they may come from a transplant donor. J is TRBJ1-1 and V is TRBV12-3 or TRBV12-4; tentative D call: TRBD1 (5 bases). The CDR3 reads CASSFITPGTEAFF. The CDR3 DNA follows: TGTGCCAGCAGTTTTATCACACCAGGGACTGAAGCTTTCTTT.